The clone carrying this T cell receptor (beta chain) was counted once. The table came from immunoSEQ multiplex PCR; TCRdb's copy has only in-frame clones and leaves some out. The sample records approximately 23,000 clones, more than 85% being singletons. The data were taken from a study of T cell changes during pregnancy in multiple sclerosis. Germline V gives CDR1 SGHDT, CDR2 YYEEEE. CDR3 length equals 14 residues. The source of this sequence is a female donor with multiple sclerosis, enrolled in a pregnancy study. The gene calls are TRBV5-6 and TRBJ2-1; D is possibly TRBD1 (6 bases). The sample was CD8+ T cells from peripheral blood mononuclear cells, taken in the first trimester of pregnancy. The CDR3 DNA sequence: TGTGCAACAGGGAGCCTTAGCTCCTACAATGAGCAGTTCTTC. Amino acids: CATGSLSSYNEQFF.